This T cell receptor (beta chain) was observed in a study of early T cells in non-severe SARS-CoV-2 infection. Each CDR3 protein gets one entry after TCRdb re-called the 5' RACE reads with MiXCR. The sample has about 62,000 distinct CDR3 sequences, 8% to 10% seen once. This clonotype was detected many times. Trimming pared 5 bases from V and 3 bases from J, leaving 17 bases between. Germline lookup yields CDR1 MNHEY and CDR2 SMNVEV (reference sequence). This CDR3 is built from 15 residues. Sample: whole blood. The chain recombines TRBV27 with TRBJ2-7, with D unresolved. The origin of this receptor is an adult who was a healthcare worker with PCR-confirmed SARS-CoV-2 infection or an uninfected control (not recorded which). CDR3 loop: CASSTDWALFYEQYV. The CDR3 DNA follows: TGTGCCAGCAGTACCGACTGGGCCCTATTCTACGAGCAGTACGTC.